Listed below are T cell receptor beta chains from one sample, sequenced in a study of blood T cell repertoires in COVID-19. Clones were read by immunoSEQ multiplex PCR, and TCRdb kept only the in-frame ones, dropping some. The data show about 380,000 clones, 85% seen once. Sequenced input: peripheral blood. These receptors were obtained from a woman under 30 with acute or convalescent COVID-19. The CDR3 runs from the conserved cysteine through the conserved F or W. The D gene is left open where the match is weak. Not all rows give a size; the values are once, few, many and, for expanded clones, a class.

cdr3_length: 16; j_call: TRBJ1-1; d_call: TRBD1; clone_size: .; v_call: TRBV28; cdr3_aa: CASSLFSPDRGTEAFF; cdr3_nt: TGTGCCAGCAGTTTATTCTCCCCGGACAGGGGGACTGAAGCTTTCTTT
cdr3_length: 13; j_call: TRBJ1-5; d_call: .; clone_size: once; v_call: TRBV5-5; cdr3_aa: CASSLRFNQPQHF; cdr3_nt: TGTGCCAGCAGCTTACGGTTCAATCAGCCCCAGCATTTT
cdr3_length: 14; j_call: TRBJ1-2; d_call: TRBD1; clone_size: .; v_call: TRBV30; cdr3_aa: CAWSVDRVGYGYTF; cdr3_nt: TGTGCCTGGAGTGTCGACAGGGTTGGATATGGCTACACCTTC
cdr3_length: 16; j_call: TRBJ2-1; d_call: TRBD2; clone_size: .; v_call: TRBV30; cdr3_aa: CAWSYLGGGSYNEQFF; cdr3_nt: TGTGCCTGGAGCTACTTGGGCGGGGGGTCCTACAATGAGCAGTTCTTC
cdr3_length: 13; j_call: TRBJ2-7; d_call: .; clone_size: .; v_call: TRBV9; cdr3_aa: CASRPNGGYEQYF; cdr3_nt: TGTGCCAGCAGACCCAACGGGGGCTACGAGCAGTACTTC
cdr3_length: 14; j_call: TRBJ2-3; d_call: .; clone_size: once; v_call: TRBV6-4; cdr3_aa: CASSSGVHTDTQYF; cdr3_nt: TGTGCCAGCAGTTCGGGAGTGCACACAGATACGCAGTATTTT
cdr3_length: 17; j_call: TRBJ2-2; d_call: TRBD2; clone_size: .; v_call: TRBV4-2; cdr3_aa: CASSQGRGTSNTGELFF; cdr3_nt: TGTGCCAGCAGCCAGGGAAGGGGGACTAGCAACACCGGGGAGCTGTTTTTT
cdr3_length: 14; j_call: TRBJ1-3; d_call: TRBD1; clone_size: .; v_call: TRBV11-3; cdr3_aa: CASSLGTAGNTIYF; cdr3_nt: TGTGCCAGCAGCCTCGGGACAGCCGGAAACACCATATATTTT
cdr3_length: 14; j_call: TRBJ1-1; d_call: TRBD1; clone_size: .; v_call: TRBV5-1; cdr3_aa: CASSLTGGNTEAFF; cdr3_nt: TGCGCCAGCAGCTTGACAGGGGGGAACACTGAAGCTTTCTTT
cdr3_length: 18; j_call: TRBJ1-6; d_call: .; clone_size: once; v_call: TRBV27; cdr3_aa: CASSLSKRGGSYNSPLHF; cdr3_nt: TGTGCCAGCAGTTTATCGAAGAGAGGAGGGTCCTATAATTCACCCCTCCACTTT
cdr3_length: 13; j_call: TRBJ1-4; d_call: .; clone_size: .; v_call: TRBV9; cdr3_aa: CASSVGTVEKLFF; cdr3_nt: TGTGCCAGCAGCGTAGGGACAGTAGAAAAACTGTTTTTT
cdr3_length: 14; j_call: TRBJ2-7; d_call: TRBD1; clone_size: .; v_call: TRBV29-1; cdr3_aa: CSVETGQGLYEQYF; cdr3_nt: TGCAGCGTTGAGACGGGACAGGGATTGTACGAGCAGTACTTC
cdr3_length: 12; j_call: TRBJ2-5; d_call: .; clone_size: .; v_call: TRBV5-1; cdr3_aa: CASSRGSETQYF; cdr3_nt: TGCGCCAGCAGCAGGGGGTCTGAGACCCAGTACTTC
cdr3_length: 16; j_call: TRBJ2-3; d_call: TRBD2; clone_size: .; v_call: TRBV7-3; cdr3_aa: CASSSWTSGGADTQYF; cdr3_nt: TGTGCCAGCAGCTCGTGGACTAGCGGGGGCGCAGATACGCAGTATTTT
cdr3_length: 13; j_call: TRBJ1-2; d_call: .; clone_size: .; v_call: TRBV18; cdr3_aa: CASSPDGDYGYTF; cdr3_nt: TGTGCCAGCTCACCCGACGGGGACTATGGCTACACCTTC
cdr3_length: 15; j_call: TRBJ1-2; d_call: .; clone_size: few; v_call: TRBV20-1; cdr3_aa: CSASDVTAPNYGYTF; cdr3_nt: TGCAGTGCTAGTGACGTGACAGCTCCTAACTATGGCTACACCTTC
cdr3_length: 15; j_call: TRBJ2-3; d_call: .; clone_size: once; v_call: TRBV9; cdr3_aa: CASSPWDSTGDTQYF; cdr3_nt: TGTGCCAGCAGCCCCTGGGACTCCACCGGGGATACGCAGTATTTT
cdr3_length: 18; j_call: TRBJ2-2; d_call: TRBD1; clone_size: .; v_call: TRBV11-2; cdr3_aa: CASRSPGQGRGNTGELFF; cdr3_nt: TGTGCCAGCAGATCCCCGGGACAGGGGCGGGGGAACACCGGGGAGCTGTTTTTT
cdr3_length: 14; j_call: TRBJ2-5; d_call: .; clone_size: few; v_call: TRBV24-1; cdr3_aa: CATSDRGARETQYF; cdr3_nt: TGTGCCACCAGTGATCGGGGGGCGAGAGAGACCCAGTACTTC
cdr3_length: 13; j_call: TRBJ1-6; d_call: .; clone_size: .; v_call: TRBV2; cdr3_aa: CASSSTANSPLHF; cdr3_nt: TGTGCCAGCAGTTCCACAGCAAATTCACCCCTCCACTTT
cdr3_length: 16; j_call: TRBJ2-3; d_call: TRBD2; clone_size: .; v_call: TRBV5-4; cdr3_aa: CASRRNAPGLANTQYF; cdr3_nt: TGTGCCAGCAGACGCAACGCCCCGGGACTAGCAAATACGCAGTATTTT
cdr3_length: 15; j_call: TRBJ2-7; d_call: TRBD1; clone_size: .; v_call: TRBV28; cdr3_aa: CASSTSDRVGYEQYF; cdr3_nt: TGTGCCAGCAGTACATCCGACAGGGTGGGTTACGAGCAGTACTTC
cdr3_length: 16; j_call: TRBJ1-6; d_call: .; clone_size: .; v_call: TRBV14; cdr3_aa: CASSQGRVSYNSPLHF; cdr3_nt: TGTGCCAGCAGCCAAGGCAGGGTATCCTATAATTCACCCCTCCACTTT
cdr3_length: 14; j_call: TRBJ2-1; d_call: TRBD2; clone_size: .; v_call: TRBV28; cdr3_aa: CASSLERGYNEQFF; cdr3_nt: TGTGCCAGCAGTTTAGAGCGGGGATACAATGAGCAGTTCTTC
cdr3_length: 13; j_call: TRBJ1-3; d_call: .; clone_size: few; v_call: TRBV19; cdr3_aa: CASRQGSGNTIYF; cdr3_nt: TGTGCCAGTAGGCAGGGGAGTGGAAACACCATATATTTT
cdr3_length: 14; j_call: TRBJ1-2; d_call: .; clone_size: .; v_call: TRBV6-6; cdr3_aa: CASSYSGANYGYTF; cdr3_nt: TGTGCCAGCAGTTACTCGGGAGCCAACTATGGCTACACCTTC
cdr3_length: 14; j_call: TRBJ2-1; d_call: TRBD2; clone_size: .; v_call: TRBV19; cdr3_aa: CASSIGGSYNEQFF; cdr3_nt: TGTGCCAGTAGTATAGGCGGGAGCTACAATGAGCAGTTCTTC
cdr3_length: 11; j_call: TRBJ2-1; d_call: .; clone_size: .; v_call: TRBV25-1; cdr3_aa: CASSVHNEQFF; cdr3_nt: TGTGCCAGCAGTGTTCATAATGAGCAGTTCTTC
cdr3_length: 17; j_call: TRBJ1-2; d_call: TRBD1; clone_size: .; v_call: TRBV28; cdr3_aa: CASTSGTVYKGNYGYTF; cdr3_nt: TGTGCCAGCACGTCCGGGACAGTGTATAAGGGGAACTATGGCTACACCTTC
cdr3_length: 17; j_call: TRBJ2-7; d_call: .; clone_size: .; v_call: TRBV7-9; cdr3_aa: CASSPTQGGGGSYEQYF; cdr3_nt: TGTGCCAGCAGCCCTACGCAGGGGGGCGGAGGGAGCTACGAGCAGTACTTC
cdr3_length: 16; j_call: TRBJ2-7; d_call: TRBD1; clone_size: .; v_call: TRBV5-1; cdr3_aa: CASSLGGGQGVHEQYF; cdr3_nt: TGCGCCAGCAGCTTGGGAGGGGGACAGGGGGTCCACGAGCAGTACTTC
cdr3_length: 12; j_call: TRBJ1-2; d_call: .; clone_size: .; v_call: TRBV30; cdr3_aa: CAWSDLGDGYTF; cdr3_nt: TGTGCCTGGAGTGATTTAGGGGATGGCTACACCTTC
cdr3_length: 13; j_call: TRBJ2-7; d_call: .; clone_size: .; v_call: TRBV6-2/TRBV6-3; cdr3_aa: CASSYGRAYEQYF; cdr3_nt: TGTGCCAGCAGTTACGGCAGGGCCTACGAGCAGTACTTC
cdr3_length: 16; j_call: TRBJ2-5; d_call: TRBD2; clone_size: .; v_call: TRBV4-1; cdr3_aa: CASSQATSGPIETQYF; cdr3_nt: TGCGCCAGCAGCCAGGCTACTAGCGGGCCGATTGAGACCCAGTACTTC
cdr3_length: 15; j_call: TRBJ2-2; d_call: TRBD2; clone_size: .; v_call: TRBV11-1; cdr3_aa: CASSFGGTNTGELFF; cdr3_nt: TGTGCCAGCAGCTTCGGGGGGACGAACACCGGGGAGCTGTTTTTT
cdr3_length: 12; j_call: TRBJ2-2; d_call: .; clone_size: .; v_call: TRBV11-2; cdr3_aa: CASSLSGRELFF; cdr3_nt: TGTGCCAGCAGCTTATCCGGTCGGGAGCTGTTTTTT
cdr3_length: 15; j_call: TRBJ2-7; d_call: .; clone_size: .; v_call: TRBV21-1; cdr3_aa: CASRAGLESSYEQYF; cdr3_nt: TGTGCCAGCCGAGCGGGACTTGAGAGCTCCTACGAGCAGTACTTC
cdr3_length: 15; j_call: TRBJ1-3; d_call: .; clone_size: .; v_call: TRBV18; cdr3_aa: CASSPSRETGNTIYF; cdr3_nt: TGTGCCAGCTCACCGTCGAGGGAGACTGGAAACACCATATATTTT
cdr3_length: 15; j_call: TRBJ1-6; d_call: .; clone_size: .; v_call: TRBV14; cdr3_aa: CASSLFRGLNSPLHF; cdr3_nt: TGTGCCAGCAGCCTCTTTAGGGGACTAAATTCACCCCTCCACTTT
cdr3_length: 18; j_call: TRBJ2-3; d_call: TRBD2; clone_size: .; v_call: TRBV5-8; cdr3_aa: CASSSGTSGGLITDTQYF; cdr3_nt: TGTGCCAGCAGTAGCGGGACTAGCGGGGGGCTGATTACAGATACGCAGTATTTT
cdr3_length: 15; j_call: TRBJ1-5; d_call: .; clone_size: once; v_call: TRBV30; cdr3_aa: CAWSLTGWRGQPQHF; cdr3_nt: TGTGCCTGGAGTTTAACAGGGTGGAGAGGTCAGCCCCAGCATTTT